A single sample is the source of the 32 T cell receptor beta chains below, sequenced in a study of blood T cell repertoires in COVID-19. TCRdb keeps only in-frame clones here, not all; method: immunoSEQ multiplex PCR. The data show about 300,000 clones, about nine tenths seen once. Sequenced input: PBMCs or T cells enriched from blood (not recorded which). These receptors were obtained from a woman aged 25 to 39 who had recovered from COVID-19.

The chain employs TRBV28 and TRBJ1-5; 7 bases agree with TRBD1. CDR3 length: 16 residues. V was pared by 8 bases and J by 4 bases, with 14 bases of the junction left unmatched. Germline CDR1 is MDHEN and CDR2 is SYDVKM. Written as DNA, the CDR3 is TGTGCCAGCTTCGCCCGGACAGGCCGAAGAAATCAGCCCCAGCATTTT. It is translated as CASFARTGRRNQPQHF.

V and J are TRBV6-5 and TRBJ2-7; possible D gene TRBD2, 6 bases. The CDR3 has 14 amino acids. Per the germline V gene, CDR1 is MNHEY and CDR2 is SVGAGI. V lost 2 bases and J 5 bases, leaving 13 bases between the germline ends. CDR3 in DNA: TGTGCCAGCAGTTACAGGGAGGCTCTTAACGAGCAGTACTTC. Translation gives CASSYREALNEQYF.

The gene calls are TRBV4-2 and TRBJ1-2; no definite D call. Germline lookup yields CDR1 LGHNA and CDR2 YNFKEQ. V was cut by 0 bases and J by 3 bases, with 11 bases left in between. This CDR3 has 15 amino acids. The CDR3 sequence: CASSQDAAPDYGYTF. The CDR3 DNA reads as TGTGCCAGCAGCCAAGATGCGGCACCCGACTATGGCTACACCTTC.

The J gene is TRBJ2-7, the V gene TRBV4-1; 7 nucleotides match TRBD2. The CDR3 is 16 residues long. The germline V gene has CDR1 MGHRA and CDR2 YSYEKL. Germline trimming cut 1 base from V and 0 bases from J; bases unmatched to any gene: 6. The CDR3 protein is CASSQVVASGSYEQYF. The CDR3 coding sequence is TGCGCCAGCAGCCAAGTAGTGGCTAGCGGCTCCTACGAGCAGTACTTC.

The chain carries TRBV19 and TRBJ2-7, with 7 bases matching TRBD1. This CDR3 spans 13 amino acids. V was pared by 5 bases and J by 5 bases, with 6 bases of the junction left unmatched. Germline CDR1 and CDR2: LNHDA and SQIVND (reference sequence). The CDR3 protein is CASSQDRADEQYF. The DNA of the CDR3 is TGTGCCAGTAGTCAAGACAGGGCCGACGAGCAGTACTTC.

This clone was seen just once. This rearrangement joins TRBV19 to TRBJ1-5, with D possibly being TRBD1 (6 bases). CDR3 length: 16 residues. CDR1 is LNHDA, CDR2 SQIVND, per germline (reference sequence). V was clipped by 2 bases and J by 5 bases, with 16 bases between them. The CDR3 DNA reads TGTGCCAGTAGTATAAGTCAGGGGTGGGTTGATCAGCCCCAGCATTTT. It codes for CASSISQGWVDQPQHF.

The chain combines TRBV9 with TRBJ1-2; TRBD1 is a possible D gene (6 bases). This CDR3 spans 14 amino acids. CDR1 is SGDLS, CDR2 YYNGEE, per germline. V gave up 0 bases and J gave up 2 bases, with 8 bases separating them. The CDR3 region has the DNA TGTGCCAGCAGCGTAGGAGGGACAAACTATGGCTACACCTTC. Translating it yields CASSVGGTNYGYTF.

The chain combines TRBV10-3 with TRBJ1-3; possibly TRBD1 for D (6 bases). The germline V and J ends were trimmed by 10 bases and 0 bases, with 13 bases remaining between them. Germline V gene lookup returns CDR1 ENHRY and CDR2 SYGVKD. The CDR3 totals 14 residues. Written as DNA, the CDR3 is TGTGCCACCGGCGGCAGGGGCTCTGGAAACACCATATATTTT. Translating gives CATGGRGSGNTIYF.

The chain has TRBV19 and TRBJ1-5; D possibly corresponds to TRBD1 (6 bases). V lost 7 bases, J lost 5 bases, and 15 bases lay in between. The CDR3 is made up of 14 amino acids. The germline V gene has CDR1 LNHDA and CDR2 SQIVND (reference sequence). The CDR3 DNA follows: TGTGCCAGTACCTTACAGGGAACCGATCAGCCCCAGCATTTT. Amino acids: CASTLQGTDQPQHF.

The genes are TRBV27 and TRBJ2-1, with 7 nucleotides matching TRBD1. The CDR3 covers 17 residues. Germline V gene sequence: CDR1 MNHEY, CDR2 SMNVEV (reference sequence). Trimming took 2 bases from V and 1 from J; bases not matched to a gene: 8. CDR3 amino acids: CASSLISTGVSYNEQFF. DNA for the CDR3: TGTGCCAGCAGTTTAATTTCCACAGGGGTGTCCTACAATGAGCAGTTCTTC.

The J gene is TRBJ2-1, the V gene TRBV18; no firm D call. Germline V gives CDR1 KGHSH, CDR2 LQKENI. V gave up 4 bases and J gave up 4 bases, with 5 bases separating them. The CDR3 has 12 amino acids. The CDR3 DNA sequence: TGTGCCAGCTCACTTCTATACAATGAGCAGTTCTTC. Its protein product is CASSLLYNEQFF.

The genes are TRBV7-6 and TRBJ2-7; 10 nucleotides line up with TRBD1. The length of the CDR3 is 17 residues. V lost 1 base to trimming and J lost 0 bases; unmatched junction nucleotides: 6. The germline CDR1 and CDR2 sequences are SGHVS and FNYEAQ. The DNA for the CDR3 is TGTGCCAGCAGCTTAGTCCCCGGACAGGGGGGCTCCTACGAGCAGTACTTC. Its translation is CASSLVPGQGGSYEQYF.

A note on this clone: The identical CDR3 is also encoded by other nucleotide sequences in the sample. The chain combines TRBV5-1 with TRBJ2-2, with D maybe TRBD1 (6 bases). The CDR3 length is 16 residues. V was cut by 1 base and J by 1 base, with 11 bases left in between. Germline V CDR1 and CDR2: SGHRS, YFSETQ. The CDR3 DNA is TGCGCCAGCAGCTTGTTGGGACAAGGGAACACCGGGGAGCTGTTTTTT. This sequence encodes CASSLLGQGNTGELFF.

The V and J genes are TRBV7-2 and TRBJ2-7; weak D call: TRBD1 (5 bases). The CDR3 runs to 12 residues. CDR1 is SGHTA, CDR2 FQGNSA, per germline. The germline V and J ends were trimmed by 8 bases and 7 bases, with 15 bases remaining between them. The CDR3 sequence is CASQSGLTEQYF. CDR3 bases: TGTGCCAGCCAGTCAGGGCTTACTGAGCAGTACTTC.

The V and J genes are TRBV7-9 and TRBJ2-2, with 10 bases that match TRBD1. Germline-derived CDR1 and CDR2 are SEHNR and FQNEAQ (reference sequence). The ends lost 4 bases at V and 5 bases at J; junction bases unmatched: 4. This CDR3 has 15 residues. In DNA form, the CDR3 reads TGTGCCAGCAGCTCGGACAGGGGGAGGACCGGGGAGCTGTTTTTT. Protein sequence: CASSSDRGRTGELFF.

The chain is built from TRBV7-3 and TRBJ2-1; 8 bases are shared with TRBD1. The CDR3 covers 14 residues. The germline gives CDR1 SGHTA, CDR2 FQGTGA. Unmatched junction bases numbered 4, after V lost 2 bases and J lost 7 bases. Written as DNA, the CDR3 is TGTGCCAGCAGCTTACACCAGGGGGCTAATGAGCAGTTCTTC. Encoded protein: CASSLHQGANEQFF.

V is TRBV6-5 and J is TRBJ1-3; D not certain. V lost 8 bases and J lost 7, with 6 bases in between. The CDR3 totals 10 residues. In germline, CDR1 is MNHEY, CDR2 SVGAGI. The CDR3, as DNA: TGTGCCAGCTATCTGAACACCATATATTTT. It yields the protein CASYLNTIYF.

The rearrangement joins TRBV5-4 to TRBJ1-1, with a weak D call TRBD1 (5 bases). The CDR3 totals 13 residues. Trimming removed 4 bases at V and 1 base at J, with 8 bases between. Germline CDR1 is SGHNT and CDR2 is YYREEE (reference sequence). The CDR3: CASSHGQNTEAFF. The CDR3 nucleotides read TGTGCCAGCAGCCACGGACAGAACACTGAAGCTTTCTTT.

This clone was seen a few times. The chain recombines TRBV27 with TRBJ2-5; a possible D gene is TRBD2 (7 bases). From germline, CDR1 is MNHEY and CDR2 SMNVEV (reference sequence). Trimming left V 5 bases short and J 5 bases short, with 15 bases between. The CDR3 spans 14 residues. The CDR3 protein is CASSIGGGRETQYF. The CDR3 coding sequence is TGTGCCAGCAGTATAGGGGGGGGACGCGAGACCCAGTACTTC.

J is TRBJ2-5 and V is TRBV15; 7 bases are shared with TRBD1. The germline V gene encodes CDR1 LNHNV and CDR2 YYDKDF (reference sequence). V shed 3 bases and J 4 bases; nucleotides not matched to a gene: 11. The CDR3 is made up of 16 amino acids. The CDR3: CATSRAPRRQGETQYF. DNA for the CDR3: TGTGCCACCAGCAGGGCACCCCGAAGACAGGGAGAGACCCAGTACTTC.

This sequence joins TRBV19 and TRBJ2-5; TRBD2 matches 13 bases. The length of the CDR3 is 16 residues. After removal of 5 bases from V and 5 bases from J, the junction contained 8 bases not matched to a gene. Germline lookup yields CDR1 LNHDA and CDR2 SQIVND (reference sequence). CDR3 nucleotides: TGTGCCAGTAGTCAAGGGACTAGCGGGAACTGGGAGACCCAGTACTTC. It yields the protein CASSQGTSGNWETQYF.

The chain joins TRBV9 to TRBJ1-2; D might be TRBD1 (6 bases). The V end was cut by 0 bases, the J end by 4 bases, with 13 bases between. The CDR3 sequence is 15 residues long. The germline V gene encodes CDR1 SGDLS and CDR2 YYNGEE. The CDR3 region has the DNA TGTGCCAGCAGCGTAGGTCACACAGGGATCTATGGCTACACCTTC. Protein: CASSVGHTGIYGYTF.

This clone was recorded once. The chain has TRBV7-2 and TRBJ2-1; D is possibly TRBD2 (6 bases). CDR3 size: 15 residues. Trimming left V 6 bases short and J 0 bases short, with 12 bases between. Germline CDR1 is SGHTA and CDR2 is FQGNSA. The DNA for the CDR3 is TGTGCCAGCAGAAGGGACTCCGGCTCCTACAATGAGCAGTTCTTC. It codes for CASRRDSGSYNEQFF. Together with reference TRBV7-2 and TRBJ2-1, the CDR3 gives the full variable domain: GAGVSQSPSNKVTEKGKDVELRCDPISGHTALYWYRQSLGQGLEFLIYFQGNSAPDKSGLPSDRFSAERTGGSVSTLTIQRTQQEDSAVYLCASRRDSGSYNEQFFGPGTRLTVL.

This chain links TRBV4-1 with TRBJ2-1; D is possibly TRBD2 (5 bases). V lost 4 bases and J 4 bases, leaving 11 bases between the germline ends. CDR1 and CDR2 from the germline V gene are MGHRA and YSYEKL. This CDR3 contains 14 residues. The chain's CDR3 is CASSLYRGYNEQFF. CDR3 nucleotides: TGCGCCAGCAGCCTTTATCGGGGTTACAATGAGCAGTTCTTC.

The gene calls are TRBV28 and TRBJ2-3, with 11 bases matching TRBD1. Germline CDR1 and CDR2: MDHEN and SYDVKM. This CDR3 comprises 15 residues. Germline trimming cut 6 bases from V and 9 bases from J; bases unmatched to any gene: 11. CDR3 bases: TGTGCCAGCAGCCTCCGGACAGGGGGCGCGCGGACGCAGTATTTT. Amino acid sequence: CASSLRTGGARTQYF. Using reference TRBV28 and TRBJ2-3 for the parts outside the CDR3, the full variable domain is DVKVTQSSRYLVKRTGEKVFLECVQDMDHENMFWYRQDPGLGLRLIYFSYDVKMKEKGDIPEGYSVSREKKERFSLILESASTNQTSMYLCASSLRTGGARTQYFGPGTRLTVL.

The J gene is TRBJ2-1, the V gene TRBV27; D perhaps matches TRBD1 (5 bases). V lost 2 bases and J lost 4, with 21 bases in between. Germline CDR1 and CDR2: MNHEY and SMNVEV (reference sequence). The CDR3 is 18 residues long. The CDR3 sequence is CASSLISAGHQSYNEQFF. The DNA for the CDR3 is TGTGCCAGCAGTTTAATTTCGGCAGGACATCAGAGTTACAATGAGCAGTTCTTC.

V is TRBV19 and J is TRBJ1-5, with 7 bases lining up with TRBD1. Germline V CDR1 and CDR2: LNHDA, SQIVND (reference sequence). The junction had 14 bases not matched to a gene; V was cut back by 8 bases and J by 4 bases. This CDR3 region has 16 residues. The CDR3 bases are TGTGCCAGTGCGCTGGAATACAGGGGTTTTAATCAGCCCCAGCATTTT. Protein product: CASALEYRGFNQPQHF.

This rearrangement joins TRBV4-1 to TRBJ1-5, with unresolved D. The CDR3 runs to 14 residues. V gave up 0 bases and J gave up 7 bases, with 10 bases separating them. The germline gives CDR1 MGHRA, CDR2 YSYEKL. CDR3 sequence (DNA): TGCGCCAGCAGCCAAGAGGGCGTTGGGCAGCCCCAGCATTTT. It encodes CASSQEGVGQPQHF.

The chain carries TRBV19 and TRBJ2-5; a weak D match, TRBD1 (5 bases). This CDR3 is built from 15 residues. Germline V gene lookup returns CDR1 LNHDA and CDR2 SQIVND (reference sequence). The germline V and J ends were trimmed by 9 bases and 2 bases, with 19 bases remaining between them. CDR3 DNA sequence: TGTGCCAGCAGGAGAAGACAGATTCTTCAAGAGACCCAGTACTTC. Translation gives CASRRRQILQETQYF.

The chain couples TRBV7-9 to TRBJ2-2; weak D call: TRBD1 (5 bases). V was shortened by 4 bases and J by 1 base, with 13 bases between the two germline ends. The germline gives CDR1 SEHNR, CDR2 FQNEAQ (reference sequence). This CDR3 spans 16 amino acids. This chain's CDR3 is CASSSTQAENTGELFF. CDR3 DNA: TGTGCCAGCAGCTCGACACAGGCGGAGAACACCGGGGAGCTGTTTTTT.

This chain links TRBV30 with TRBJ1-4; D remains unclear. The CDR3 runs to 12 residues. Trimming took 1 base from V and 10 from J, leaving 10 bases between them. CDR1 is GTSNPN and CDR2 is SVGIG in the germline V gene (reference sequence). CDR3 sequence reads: CAWSGGMGKLFF. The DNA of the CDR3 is TGTGCCTGGAGTGGAGGGATGGGAAAACTGTTTTTT.

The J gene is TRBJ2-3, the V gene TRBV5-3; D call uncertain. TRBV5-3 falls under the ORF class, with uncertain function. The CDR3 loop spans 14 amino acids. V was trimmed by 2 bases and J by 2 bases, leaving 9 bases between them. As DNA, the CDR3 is TGTGCCAGAAGCTTAATTCGTAACACAGATACGCAGTATTTT. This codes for CARSLIRNTDTQYF.